This T cell receptor (beta chain) was sequenced during a study of T cells in Graves' hyperthyroidism and ophthalmopathy. Those patients with uncontrolled infection, other autoimmune disease, pregnancy or lactation were excluded. In its sample, this clonotype was seen many times. Amplification targeted TCR beta CDR3 regions from RNA transcripts. Carried out on the TCR CDR3, a first-round RT-PCR used the HTBI primer set. TCRdb re-called the multiplex PCR reads with MiXCR, one entry per CDR3 protein. The table shows more than 350,000 distinct CDR3 sequences, with roughly 15% occurring only once. V shed 2 bases and J shed 0 bases, with 4 bases lying between them. CDR1 and CDR2 (germline): GTSNPN, SVGIG (reference sequence). The CDR3 is 12 residues long.

The origin of this receptor is a woman aged 60-75 years with Graves' ophthalmopathy. The V and J genes are TRBV30 and TRBJ1-2; no definite D call. Sample: blood. CDR3 bases: TGTGCCTGGAGTCAGACTAACTATGGCTACACCTTC. Residues: CAWSQTNYGYTF.